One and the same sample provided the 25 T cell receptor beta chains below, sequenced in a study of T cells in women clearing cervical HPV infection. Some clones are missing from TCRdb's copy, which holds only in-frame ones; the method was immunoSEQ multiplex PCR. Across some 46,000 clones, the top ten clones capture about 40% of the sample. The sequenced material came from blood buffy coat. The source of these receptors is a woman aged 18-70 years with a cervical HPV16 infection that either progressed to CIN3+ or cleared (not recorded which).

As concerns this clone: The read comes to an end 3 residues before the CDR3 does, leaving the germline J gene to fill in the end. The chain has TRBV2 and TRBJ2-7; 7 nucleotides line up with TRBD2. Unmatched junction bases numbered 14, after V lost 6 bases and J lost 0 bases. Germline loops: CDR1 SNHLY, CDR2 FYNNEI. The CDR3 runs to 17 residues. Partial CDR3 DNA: TGTGCCAGCAGAGGAACGCGGCTAGCGGTTAGCTCCTACGAG. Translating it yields CASRGTRLAVSSYE. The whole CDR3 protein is CASRGTRLAVSSYEQYF.

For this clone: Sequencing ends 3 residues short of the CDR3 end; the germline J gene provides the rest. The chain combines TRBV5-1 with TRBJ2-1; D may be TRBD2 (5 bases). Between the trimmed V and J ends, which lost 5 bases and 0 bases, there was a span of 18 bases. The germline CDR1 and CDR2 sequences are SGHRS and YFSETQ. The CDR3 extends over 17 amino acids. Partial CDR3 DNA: TGCGCCAGCAGTCGAATAGCGTACTTGAGCTCCTACAATGAG. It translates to CASSRIAYLSSYNE. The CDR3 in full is CASSRIAYLSSYNEQFF.

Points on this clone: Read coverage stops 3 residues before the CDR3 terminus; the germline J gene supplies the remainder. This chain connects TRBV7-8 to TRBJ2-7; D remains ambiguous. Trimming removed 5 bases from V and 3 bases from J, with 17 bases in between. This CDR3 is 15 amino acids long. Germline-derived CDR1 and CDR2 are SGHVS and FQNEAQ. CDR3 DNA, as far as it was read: TGTGCCAGCAGCCAAGAGACACCCTCTTACTACGAG. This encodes CASSQETPSYYE. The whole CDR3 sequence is CASSQETPSYYEQYF.

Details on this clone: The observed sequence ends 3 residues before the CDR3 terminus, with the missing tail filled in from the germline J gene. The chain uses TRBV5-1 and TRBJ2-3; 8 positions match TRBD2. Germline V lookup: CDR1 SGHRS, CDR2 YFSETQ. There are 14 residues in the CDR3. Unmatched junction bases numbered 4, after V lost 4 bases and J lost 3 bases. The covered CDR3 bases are TGCGCCAGCAGCCAGGGACTAGTGACAGATACG. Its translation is CASSQGLVTDT. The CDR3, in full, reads CASSQGLVTDTQYF.

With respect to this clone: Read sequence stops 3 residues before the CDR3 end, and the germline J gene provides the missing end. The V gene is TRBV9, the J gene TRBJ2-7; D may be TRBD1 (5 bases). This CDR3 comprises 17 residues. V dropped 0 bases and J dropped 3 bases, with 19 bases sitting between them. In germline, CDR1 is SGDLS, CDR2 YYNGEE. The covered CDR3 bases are TGTGCCAGCAGCGTAGATCCCTCTGAAGGGGTAGGCTACGAG. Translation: CASSVDPSEGVGYE. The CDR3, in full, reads CASSVDPSEGVGYEQYF.

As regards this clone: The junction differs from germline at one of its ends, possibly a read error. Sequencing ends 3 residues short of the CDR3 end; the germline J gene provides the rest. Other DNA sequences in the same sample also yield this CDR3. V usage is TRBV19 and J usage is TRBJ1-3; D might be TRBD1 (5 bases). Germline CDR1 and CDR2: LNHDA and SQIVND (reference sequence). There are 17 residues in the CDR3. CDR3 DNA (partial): TGTGCCAGTAGGAACCCGACCGGCGGGGCTGCTGGAAACACA. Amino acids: CASRNPTGGAAGNT. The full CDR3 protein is CASRNPTGGAAGNTIYF.

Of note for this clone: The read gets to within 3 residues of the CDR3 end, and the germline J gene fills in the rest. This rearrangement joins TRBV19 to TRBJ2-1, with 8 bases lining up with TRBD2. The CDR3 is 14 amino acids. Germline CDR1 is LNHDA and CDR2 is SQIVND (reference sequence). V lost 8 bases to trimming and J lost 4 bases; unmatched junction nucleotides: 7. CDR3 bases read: TGTGCCAGTGGCACCGGGGGGGCGTACAATGAG. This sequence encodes CASGTGGAYNE. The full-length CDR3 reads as CASGTGGAYNEQFF.

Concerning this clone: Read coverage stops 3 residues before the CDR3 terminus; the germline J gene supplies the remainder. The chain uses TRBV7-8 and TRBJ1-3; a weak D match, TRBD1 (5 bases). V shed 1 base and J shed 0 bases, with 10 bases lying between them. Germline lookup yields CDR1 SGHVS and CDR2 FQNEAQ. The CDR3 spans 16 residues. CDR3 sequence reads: CASSLVSGSSGNTIYF. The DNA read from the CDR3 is TGTGCCAGCAGCTTAGTATCAGGGAGCTCTGGAAACACC.

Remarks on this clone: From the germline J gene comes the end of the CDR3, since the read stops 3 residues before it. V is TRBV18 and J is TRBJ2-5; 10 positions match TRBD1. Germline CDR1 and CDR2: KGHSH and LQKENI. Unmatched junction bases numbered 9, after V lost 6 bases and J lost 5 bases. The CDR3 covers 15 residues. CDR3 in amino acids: CASSPRQGAGETQYF. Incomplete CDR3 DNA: TGTGCCAGCTCCCCCCGACAGGGGGCGGGGGAGACC.

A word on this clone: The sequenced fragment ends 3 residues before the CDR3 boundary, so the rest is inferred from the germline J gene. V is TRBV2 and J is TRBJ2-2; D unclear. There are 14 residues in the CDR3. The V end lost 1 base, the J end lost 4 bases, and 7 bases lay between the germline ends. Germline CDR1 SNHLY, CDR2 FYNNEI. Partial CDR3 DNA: TGTGCCAGCAGTGAAGAAAGCTTCACCGGGGAG. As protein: CASSEESFTGE. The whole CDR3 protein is CASSEESFTGELFF.

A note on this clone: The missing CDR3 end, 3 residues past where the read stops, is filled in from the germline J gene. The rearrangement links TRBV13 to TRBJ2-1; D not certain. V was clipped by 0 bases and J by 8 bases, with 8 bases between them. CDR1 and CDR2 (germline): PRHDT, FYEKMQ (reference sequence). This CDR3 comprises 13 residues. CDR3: CASSLGSFYEQFF. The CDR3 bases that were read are TGTGCCAGCAGCTTAGGGTCCTTCTATGAG.

The sequenced part of the CDR3 DNA is TGCAGTGCTACGGGTTCCTACAATGAG. Protein sequence: CSATGSYNE. From start to end, the CDR3 is CSATGSYNEQFF. The chain joins TRBV20-1 to TRBJ2-1; unclear D gene. The read is 3 residues too short to cover the CDR3 end, so that end is filled in from the germline J gene. Trimming cost V 4 bases and J 1 base, with 5 bases left between them. Germline V gene data show CDR1 as DFQATT and CDR2 as SNEGSKA (reference sequence). This CDR3 has 12 residues.

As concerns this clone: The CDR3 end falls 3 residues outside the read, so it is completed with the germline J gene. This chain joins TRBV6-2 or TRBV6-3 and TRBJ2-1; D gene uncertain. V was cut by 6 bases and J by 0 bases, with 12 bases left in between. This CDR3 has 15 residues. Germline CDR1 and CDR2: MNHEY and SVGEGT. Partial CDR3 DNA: TGTGCCAGCAGCCCAACTACAATCTCCTACAATGAG. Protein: CASSPTTISYNE. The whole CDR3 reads CASSPTTISYNEQFF.

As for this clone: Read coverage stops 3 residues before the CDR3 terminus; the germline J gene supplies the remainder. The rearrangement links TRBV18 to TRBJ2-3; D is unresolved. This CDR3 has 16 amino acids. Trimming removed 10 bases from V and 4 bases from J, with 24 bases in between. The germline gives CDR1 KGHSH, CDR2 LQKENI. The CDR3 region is CATKPEVLVVADTQYF. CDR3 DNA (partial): TGTGCCACCAAACCAGAGGTCTTGGTGGTCGCAGATACG.

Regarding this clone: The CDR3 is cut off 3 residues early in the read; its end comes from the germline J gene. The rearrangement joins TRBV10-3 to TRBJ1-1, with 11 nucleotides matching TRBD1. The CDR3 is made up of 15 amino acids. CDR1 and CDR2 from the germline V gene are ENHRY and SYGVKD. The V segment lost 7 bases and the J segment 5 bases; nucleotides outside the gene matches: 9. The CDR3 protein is CAITRTGGVGTEAFF. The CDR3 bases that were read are TGTGCCATCACCAGGACAGGGGGCGTAGGGACTGAA.

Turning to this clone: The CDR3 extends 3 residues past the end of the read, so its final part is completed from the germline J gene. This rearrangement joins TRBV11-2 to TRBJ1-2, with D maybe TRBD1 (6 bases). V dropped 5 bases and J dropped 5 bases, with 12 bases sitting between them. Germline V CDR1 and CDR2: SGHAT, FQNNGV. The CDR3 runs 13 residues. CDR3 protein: CASSPRGKYGYTF. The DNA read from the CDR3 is TGTGCCAGCAGCCCTAGGGGGAAGTATGGC.

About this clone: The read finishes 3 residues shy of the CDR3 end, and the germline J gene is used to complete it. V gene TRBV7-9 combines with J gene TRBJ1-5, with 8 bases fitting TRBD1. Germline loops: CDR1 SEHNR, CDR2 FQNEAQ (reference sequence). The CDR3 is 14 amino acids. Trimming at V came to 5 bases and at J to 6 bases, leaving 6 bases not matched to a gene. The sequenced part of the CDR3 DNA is TGTGCCAGCAGCCTGGACAGGGATGGTCAGCCC. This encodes CASSLDRDGQP. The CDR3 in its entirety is CASSLDRDGQPQHF.

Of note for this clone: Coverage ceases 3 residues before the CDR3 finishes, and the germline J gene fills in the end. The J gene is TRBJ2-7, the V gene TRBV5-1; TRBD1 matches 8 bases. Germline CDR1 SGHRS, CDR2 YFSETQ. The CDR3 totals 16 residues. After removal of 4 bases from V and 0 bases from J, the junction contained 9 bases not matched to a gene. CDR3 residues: CASSPTGVGDSYEQYF. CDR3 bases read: TGCGCCAGCAGCCCGACAGGGGTGGGTGACTCCTACGAG.

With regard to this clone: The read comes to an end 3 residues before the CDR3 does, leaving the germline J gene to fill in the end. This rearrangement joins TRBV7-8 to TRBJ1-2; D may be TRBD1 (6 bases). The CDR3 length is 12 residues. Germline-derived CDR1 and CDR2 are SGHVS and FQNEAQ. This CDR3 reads CASNQGRDGYTF. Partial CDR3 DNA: TGTGCCAGCAATCAGGGGAGGGACGGC. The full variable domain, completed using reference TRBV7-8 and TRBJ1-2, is GAGVSQSPRYKVAKRGQDVALRCDPISGHVSLFWYQQALGQGPEFLTYFQNEAQLDKSGLPSDRFFAERPEGSVSTLKIQRTQQEDSAVYLCASNQGRDGYTFGSGTRLTVV.

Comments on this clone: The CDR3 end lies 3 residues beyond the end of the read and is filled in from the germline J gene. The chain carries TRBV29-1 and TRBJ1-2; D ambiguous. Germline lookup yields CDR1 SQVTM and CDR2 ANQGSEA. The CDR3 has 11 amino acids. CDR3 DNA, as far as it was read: TGCAGCGTTGAAGATCTAGTAGGC. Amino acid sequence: CSVEDLVG. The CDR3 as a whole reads CSVEDLVGYTF.

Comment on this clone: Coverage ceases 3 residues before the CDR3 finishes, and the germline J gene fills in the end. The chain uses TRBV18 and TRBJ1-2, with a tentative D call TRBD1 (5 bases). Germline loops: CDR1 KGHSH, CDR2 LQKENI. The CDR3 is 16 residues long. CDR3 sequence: CASSPSDERGTYDYTF. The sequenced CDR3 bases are TGTGCCAGCTCACCATCGGATGAGCGGGGGACTTACGAC. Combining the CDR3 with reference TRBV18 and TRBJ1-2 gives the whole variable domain NAGVMQNPRHLVRRRGQEARLRCSPMKGHSHVYWYRQLPEEGLKFMVYLQKENIIDESGMPKERFSAEFPKEGPSILRIQQVVRGDSAAYFCASSPSDERGTYDYTFGSGTRLTVV.

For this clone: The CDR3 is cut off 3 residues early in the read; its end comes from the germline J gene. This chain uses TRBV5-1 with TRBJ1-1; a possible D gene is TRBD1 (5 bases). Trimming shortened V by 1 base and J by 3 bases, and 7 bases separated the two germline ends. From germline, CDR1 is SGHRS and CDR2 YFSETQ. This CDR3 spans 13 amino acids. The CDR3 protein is CASSLQGYTEAFF. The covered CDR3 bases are TGCGCCAGCAGCTTGCAGGGCTACACTGAA.

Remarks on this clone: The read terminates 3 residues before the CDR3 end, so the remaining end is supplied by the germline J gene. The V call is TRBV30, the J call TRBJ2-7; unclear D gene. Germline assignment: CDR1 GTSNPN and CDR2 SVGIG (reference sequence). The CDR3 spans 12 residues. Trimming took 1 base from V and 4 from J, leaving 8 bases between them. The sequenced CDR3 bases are TGTGCCTGGAGTGACTCTATATACGAG. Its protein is CAWSDSIYE. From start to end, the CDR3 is CAWSDSIYEQYF.

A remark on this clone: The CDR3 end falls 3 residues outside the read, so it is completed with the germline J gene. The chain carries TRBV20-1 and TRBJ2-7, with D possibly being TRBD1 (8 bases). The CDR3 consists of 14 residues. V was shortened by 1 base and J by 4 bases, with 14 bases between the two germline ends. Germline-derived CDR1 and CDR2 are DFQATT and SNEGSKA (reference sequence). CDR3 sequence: CSARVLQGGYEQYF. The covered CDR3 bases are TGCAGTGCTAGAGTGCTACAGGGGGGGTACGAG.

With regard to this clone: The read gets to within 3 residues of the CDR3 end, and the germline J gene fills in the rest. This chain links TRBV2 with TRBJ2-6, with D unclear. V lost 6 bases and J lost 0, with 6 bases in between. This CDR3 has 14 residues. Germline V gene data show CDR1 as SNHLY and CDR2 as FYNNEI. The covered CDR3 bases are TGTGCCAGCAGCGCGGACTCTGGGGCCAACGTC. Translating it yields CASSADSGANV. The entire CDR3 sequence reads CASSADSGANVLTF.